This T cell receptor (beta chain) is drawn from a study of identifying expanded T cells in peripheral blood. Concerning this clone: The target antigen is unknown.

Here immunoSEQ multiplex PCR was the method, and the copy in TCRdb shows in-frame clones only, minus some. The data show approximately 94,000 clones, 80% to 90% seen once. General study findings and limits: Variance in clone template counts between approximately two-week samples significantly increased with total template count across all healthy donors. Over two and four weeks, about 16 and 20 clones changed, versus around 1.3 between replicates.

CDR1 and CDR2 from the germline V gene are SGHRS and YFSETQ. This CDR3 region has 13 residues. With V trimmed by 3 bases and J by 8 bases, 7 bases remained unmatched. The receptor was derived from a person aged 18 to 75 in good health. This chain joins TRBV5-1 and TRBJ1-2; TRBD1 aligns across 7 bases. The sample consisted of blood. CDR3 DNA sequence: TGCGCCAGCAGCTCCAACAGGGGTGAGGGCTACACCTTC. It codes for CASSSNRGEGYTF.